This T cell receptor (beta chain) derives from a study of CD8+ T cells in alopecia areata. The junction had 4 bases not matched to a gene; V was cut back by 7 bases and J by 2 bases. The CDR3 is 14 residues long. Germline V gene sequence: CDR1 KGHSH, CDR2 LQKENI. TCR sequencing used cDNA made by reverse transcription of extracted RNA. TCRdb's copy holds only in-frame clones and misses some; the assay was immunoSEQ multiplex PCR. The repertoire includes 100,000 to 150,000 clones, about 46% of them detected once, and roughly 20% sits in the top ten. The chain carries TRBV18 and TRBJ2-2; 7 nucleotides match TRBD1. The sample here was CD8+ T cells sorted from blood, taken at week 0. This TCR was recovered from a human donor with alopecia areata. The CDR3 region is CASFGTENTGELFF. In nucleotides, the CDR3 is TGTGCCAGCTTCGGGACAGAAAACACCGGGGAGCTGTTTTTT.